This T cell receptor (beta chain) was profiled in a study of blood T cell repertoires in COVID-19. About the research overall: Material from acute and convalescent COVID-19 was sourced from the United States, Italy and Spain. The analysed material was cDNA or gDNA that came from T cells, B-cell-depleted T cells, or PBMCs.

The CDR3 is made up of 13 amino acids. The V end lost 3 bases, the J end lost 12 bases, and 15 bases lay between the germline ends. Per germline, CDR1 LNHDA and CDR2 SQIVND (reference sequence). The assay was immunoSEQ multiplex PCR, and TCRdb's table has in-frame clones only and misses some. There are approximately 140,000 clones in the sample; about 86% occur only once, and roughly 3% lies in the top ten. Sequencing used peripheral blood. The chain carries TRBV19 and TRBJ2-1; D is ambiguous. This receptor was identified in a man between 70 and 80 years old with acute or convalescent COVID-19. The DNA of the CDR3 is TGTGCCAGTAGTATTCCAGGCAATCTTGCGCAGTTCTTC. This gives the protein CASSIPGNLAQFF.